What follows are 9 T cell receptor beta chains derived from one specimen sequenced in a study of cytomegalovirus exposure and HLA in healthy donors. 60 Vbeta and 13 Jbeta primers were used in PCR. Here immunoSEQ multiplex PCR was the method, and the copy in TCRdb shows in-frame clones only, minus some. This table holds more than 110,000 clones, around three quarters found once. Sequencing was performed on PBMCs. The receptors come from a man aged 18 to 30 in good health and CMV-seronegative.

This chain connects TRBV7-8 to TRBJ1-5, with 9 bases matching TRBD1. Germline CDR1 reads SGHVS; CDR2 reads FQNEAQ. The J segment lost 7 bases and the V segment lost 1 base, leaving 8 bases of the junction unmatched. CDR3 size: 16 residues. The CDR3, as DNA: TGTGCCAGCAGCTTAGAGCCGGGACAGGGTGGCCAGCCCCAGCATTTT. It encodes CASSLEPGQGGQPQHF.

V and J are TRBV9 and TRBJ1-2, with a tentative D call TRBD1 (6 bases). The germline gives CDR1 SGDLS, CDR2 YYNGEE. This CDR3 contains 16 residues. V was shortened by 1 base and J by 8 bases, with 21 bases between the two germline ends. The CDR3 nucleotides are TGTGCCAGCAGCGTAAGCGAGGGGGGGGCGCTCTGGGGCTACACCTTC. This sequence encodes CASSVSEGGALWGYTF.

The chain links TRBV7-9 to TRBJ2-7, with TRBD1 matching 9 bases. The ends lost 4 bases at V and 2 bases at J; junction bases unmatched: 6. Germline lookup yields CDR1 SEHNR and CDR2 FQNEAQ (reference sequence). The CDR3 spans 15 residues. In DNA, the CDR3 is TGTGCCAGCAGCTCCCCGGGACAGGGAACCTACGAGCAGTACTTC. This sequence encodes CASSSPGQGTYEQYF. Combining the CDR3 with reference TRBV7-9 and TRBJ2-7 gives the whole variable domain DTGVSQNPRHKITKRGQNVTFRCDPISEHNRLYWYRQTLGQGPEFLTYFQNEAQLEKSRLLSDRFSAERPKGSFSTLEIQRTEQGDSAMYLCASSSPGQGTYEQYFGPGTRLTVT.

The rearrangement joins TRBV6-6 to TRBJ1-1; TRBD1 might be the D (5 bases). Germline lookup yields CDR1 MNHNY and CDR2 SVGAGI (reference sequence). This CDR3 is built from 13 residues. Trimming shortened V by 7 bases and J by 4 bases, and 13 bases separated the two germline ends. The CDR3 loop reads CASIRGIGTEAFF. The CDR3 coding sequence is TGTGCCAGCATCCGGGGGATCGGCACTGAAGCTTTCTTT.

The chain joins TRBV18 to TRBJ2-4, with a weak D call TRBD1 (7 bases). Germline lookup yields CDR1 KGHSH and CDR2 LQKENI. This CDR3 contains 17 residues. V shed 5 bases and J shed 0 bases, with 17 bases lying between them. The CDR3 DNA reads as TGTGCCAGCTCAACCCAGGGGGGACACCTAGCCAAAAACATTCAGTACTTC. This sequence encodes CASSTQGGHLAKNIQYF.

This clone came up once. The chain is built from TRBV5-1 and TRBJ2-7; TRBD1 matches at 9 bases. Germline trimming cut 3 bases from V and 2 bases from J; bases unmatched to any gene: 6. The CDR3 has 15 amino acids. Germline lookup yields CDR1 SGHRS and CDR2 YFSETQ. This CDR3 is CASSWGGQGPYEQYF. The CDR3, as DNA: TGCGCCAGCAGCTGGGGGGGACAGGGACCCTACGAGCAGTACTTC.

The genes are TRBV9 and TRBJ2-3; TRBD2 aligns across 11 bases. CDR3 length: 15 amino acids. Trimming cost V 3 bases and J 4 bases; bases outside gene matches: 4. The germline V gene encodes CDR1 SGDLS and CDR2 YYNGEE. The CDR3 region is CASSGVAGGPDTQYF. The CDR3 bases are TGTGCCAGCAGCGGAGTAGCGGGGGGGCCAGATACGCAGTATTTT. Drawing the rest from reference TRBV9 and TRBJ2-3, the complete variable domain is DSGVTQTPKHLITATGQRVTLRCSPRSGDLSVYWYQQSLDQGLQFLIQYYNGEERAKGNILERFSAQQFPDLHSELNLSSLELGDSALYFCASSGVAGGPDTQYFGPGTRLTVL.

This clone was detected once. The DNA for the CDR3 is TGTGCCAGCAGCCCCGGGGCAGGGGGCCATGGCTACACCTTC. It codes for CASSPGAGGHGYTF. The V and J genes are TRBV7-2 and TRBJ1-2, with 8 bases that match TRBD1. The CDR3 is 14 amino acids. J gave up 6 bases and V 5 bases, and 8 bases lay outside the gene matches. Germline CDR1 SGHTA, CDR2 FQGNSA.

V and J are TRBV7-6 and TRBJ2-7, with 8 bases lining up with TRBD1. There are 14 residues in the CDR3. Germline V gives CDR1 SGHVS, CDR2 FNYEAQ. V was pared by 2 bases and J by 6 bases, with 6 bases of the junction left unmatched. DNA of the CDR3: TGTGCCAGCAGCTTACCCTGGACAGGGTCCGAGCAGTACTTC. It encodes CASSLPWTGSEQYF.